This record covers a single T cell receptor beta chain. Its antigen is not known. Genomic DNA (from each subset) was split evenly across several immunoSEQ plates. Libraries were prepared by immunoSEQ multiplex PCR; TCRdb keeps only in-frame clonotypes and omits some of them. The table lists some 450,000 clones, roughly three quarters of them singletons. This sample stems from a study of shared clonotypes between healthy human individuals. Study outcomes and limitations: Measured sharing among donors was expected to vary with sequencing depth.

This CDR3 is built from 12 residues. Germline loops: CDR1 MDHEN, CDR2 SYDVKM. The ends were cut back, 3 bases at V and 5 bases at J, with 6 bases in the middle. Only Caucasian adults living in Nashville, Tennessee served as donors. Sequencing was performed on PBMCs. This sequence was found in a woman in her forties in good health. Some clones in this sample may be carry-over from other donors' samples. The chain couples TRBV28 to TRBJ2-3; D is unclear. For the CDR3, the DNA is TGTGCCAGCAGTTTTGCTGGAGATACGCAGTATTTT. It specifies CASSFAGDTQYF.